This T cell receptor (beta chain) was identified in a study of T cell responses to AZD1222 COVID-19 vaccine (dated by TCRdb to the early 2020s). About the study as a whole: TCR sequencing was performed for 230 to 250 trial participants, of whom about 200 were given two doses of AZD1222 and approximately 25 were given two doses of MenACWY control vaccine. Trial participants were enrolled by age into 18-55, 56-69 and 70-plus year subgroups, with roughly 160, 29 and 62 TCR-sequenced participants respectively. General findings and caveats noted by the study authors: Most participants were white British and females outnumbered males, and the authors suggested that clonal diversity may have been underestimated. Because no day 14 peak-response samples were available, repertoires were characterized only after the peak T cell response. Nearly half of unique spike-specific TCRs reportedly recognized epitopes outside regions mutated in the B.1.351 and B.1.1.7 variants. The 56-69-year group was small, and its depth increase did not reach significance, likely because of low power. Conclusions about previously exposed vaccinees were limited because only six AZD1222 recipients were SARS-CoV-2 seropositive at baseline. After two AZD1222 doses, both the breadth and the depth of spike-specific TCRs were significantly higher than at day 0 and than in MenACWY recipients. The whole spike protein was spanned by vaccine-associated CD4 TCRs, and dominant responses were seen in regions 160-218 and 743-854.

Counted from cysteine to phenylalanine, this CDR3 has 12 amino acids. Left in the record is the CDR3 DNA by itself, 36 bases read in frame from the first base. V is clipped by 6 bases and J by 4 bases, and the sequence between their germline boundaries is 7 bases long. Based on the germline V gene, the CDR1 and CDR2 sequences are SGHTA and FQGNSA. What this sample's time point label stands for: about 28 days (+/-7) after the second vaccine dose. AZD1222 recipients whose second dose came at about 4 weeks and those whose second dose came at about 12 weeks were combined into one group, since spike-specific TCR depth and breadth did not differ between the two schedules. Vaccinee samples came from UK trials COV001 and COV002, including a single-blind randomized controlled phase 2/3 trial of AZD1222 (ChAdOx1 nCoV-19) in healthy adults. For TCRbeta chain sequencing, PBMC samples from trial participants were taken at day 0 and at day 28 after the second dose.

The CDR3 regions of human TCRbeta chains were subjected to immunosequencing. The published analysis was carried out like this. TCRs in the repertoires were matched against a reference library of SARS-CoV-2-specific TCRs that had been generated with the MIRA antigen-specificity platform. Breadth was defined as the fraction of unique TCRs that were SARS-CoV-2-associated, and depth was defined as the fraction of total T cells that were SARS-CoV-2-associated. Using the MIRA data, every spike-specific TCR was mapped to the spike region that the TCR reacted to and assigned to either a CD4 or a CD8 class. Log10-transformed breadth and depth values were compared by one-way ANOVA with Sidak's multiple comparisons tests. TCRdb limited this immuneACCESS table to in-frame rearrangements with V and J called. A share of clones is missing; checked studies link under half to unresolved V genes, and the rest is unexplained. D and trimming were read from the DNA, whereas the V and J calls and clone size are those reported in that table. The table for this sample lists roughly 130,000 clones; approximately 90% of them were counted only once. Approximately 4% of the sample goes to the ten largest clones.

A word on this clone: Its target antigen remains unknown. Within one base of it there is no much larger clone, and no base qualities were kept.

This TCR was sampled from an adult who received the AZD1222 COVID-19 vaccine. This sequence uses TRBV7-2 and TRBJ1-3, with the D gene call left open. The source was peripheral blood, collected 28 days after the second AZD1222 dose. In nucleotides, the sequence is TGTGCCAGCAGAAAACGGGGAAACACCATATATTTT. This translates into CASRKRGNTIYF. With all but the CDR3 taken from the reference TRBV7-2 and TRBJ1-3 genes, the full variable domain is: GAGVSQSPSNKVTEKGKDVELRCDPISGHTALYWYRQSLGQGLEFLIYFQGNSAPDKSGLPSDRFSAERTGGSVSTLTIQRTQQEDSAVYLCASRKRGNTIYFGEGSWLTVV.